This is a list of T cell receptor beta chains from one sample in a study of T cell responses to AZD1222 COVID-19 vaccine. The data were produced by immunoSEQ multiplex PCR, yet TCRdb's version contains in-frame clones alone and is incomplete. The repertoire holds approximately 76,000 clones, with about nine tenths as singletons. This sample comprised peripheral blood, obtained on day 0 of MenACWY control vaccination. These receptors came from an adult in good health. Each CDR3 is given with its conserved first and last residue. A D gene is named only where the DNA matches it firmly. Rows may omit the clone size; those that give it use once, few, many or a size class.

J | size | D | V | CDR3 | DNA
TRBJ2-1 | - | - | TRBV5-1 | CASSSGTRDVNEQFF | TGCGCCAGCAGCTCCGGGACTCGCGACGTCAATGAGCAGTTCTTC
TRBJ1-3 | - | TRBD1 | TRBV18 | CASSRDRENTIYF | TGTGCCAGCAGCCGGGACAGGGAAAACACCATATATTTT
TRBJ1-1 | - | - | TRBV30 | CASPSWGTEAFF | TGTGCCTCCCCCTCGTGGGGCACTGAAGCTTTCTTT
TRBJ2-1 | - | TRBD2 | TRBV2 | CASSYLAGGYNEQFF | TGTGCCAGCAGTTATCTAGCGGGAGGGTACAATGAGCAGTTCTTC
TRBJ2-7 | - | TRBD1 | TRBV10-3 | CAISDRDRVAYEQYF | TGTGCCATCAGTGACCGGGACAGGGTGGCCTACGAGCAGTACTTC
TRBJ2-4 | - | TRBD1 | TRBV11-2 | CASSPGMTGDIQYF | TGTGCCAGCAGCCCCGGGATGACAGGGGACATTCAGTACTTC
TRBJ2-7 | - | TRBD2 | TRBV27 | CASNDGTSGSEQYF | TGTGCCAGCAACGACGGGACTAGCGGGAGCGAGCAGTACTTC
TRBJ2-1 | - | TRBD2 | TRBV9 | CASSVELAGERLDEQFF | TGTGCCAGCAGCGTAGAACTAGCGGGAGAGAGGTTAGATGAGCAGTTCTTC
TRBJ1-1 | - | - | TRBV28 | CASITVGGLTEAFF | TGTGCCAGCATTACGGTGGGGGGCTTGACTGAAGCTTTCTTT
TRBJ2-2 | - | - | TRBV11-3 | CASSPFGGGELFF | TGTGCCAGCAGCCCCTTTGGGGGCGGGGAGCTGTTTTTT
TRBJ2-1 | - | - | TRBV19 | CAVADFNEQFF | TGTGCCGTAGCGGACTTCAATGAGCAGTTCTTC
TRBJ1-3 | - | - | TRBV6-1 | CASSEVDQGTIYF | TGTGCCAGCAGTGAAGTTGACCAAGGCACCATATATTTT
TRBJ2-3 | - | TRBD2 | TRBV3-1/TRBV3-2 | CASSLRLAGSTDTQYF | TGTGCCAGCAGCCTGAGACTAGCGGGAAGCACAGATACGCAGTATTTT
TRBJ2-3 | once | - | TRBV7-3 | CASSFVGAADTQYF | TGTGCCAGCAGCTTTGTGGGAGCCGCAGATACGCAGTATTTT
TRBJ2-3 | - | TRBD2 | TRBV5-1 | CASSLESGRATDTQYF | TGCGCCAGCAGCCTGGAGAGCGGGAGGGCGACAGATACGCAGTATTTT
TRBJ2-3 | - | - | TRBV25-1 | CASSVGGLTDTQYF | TGTGCCAGCAGTGTAGGAGGTCTCACAGATACGCAGTATTTT
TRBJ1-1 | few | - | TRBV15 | CATSSTAREAFF | TGTGCCACCAGCTCCACCGCCAGGGAAGCTTTCTTT
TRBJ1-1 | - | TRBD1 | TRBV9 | CASSVGIQGGTEAFF | TGTGCCAGCAGCGTAGGTATCCAGGGGGGCACTGAAGCTTTCTTT
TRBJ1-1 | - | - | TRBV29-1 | CSVEPGNTEAFF | TGCAGCGTTGAACCGGGGAACACTGAAGCTTTCTTT
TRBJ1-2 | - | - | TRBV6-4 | CASSASPENYGYTF | TGTGCCAGCAGTGCCTCTCCGGAGAACTATGGCTACACCTTC
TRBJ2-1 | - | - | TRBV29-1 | CSVERRGANEQFF | TGCAGCGTTGAACGCAGGGGCGCCAATGAGCAGTTCTTC
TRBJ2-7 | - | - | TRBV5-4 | CASSPETGEGSEQYF | TGTGCCAGCAGTCCAGAGACAGGGGAGGGAAGCGAGCAGTACTTC
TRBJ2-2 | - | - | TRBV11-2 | CASSLALLTANTGELFF | TGTGCCAGCAGCTTAGCCCTTCTGACCGCGAACACCGGGGAGCTGTTTTTT
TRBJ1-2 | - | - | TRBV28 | CASSPLGGANGYTF | TGTGCCAGCAGTCCCTTGGGGGGGGCGAATGGCTACACCTTC
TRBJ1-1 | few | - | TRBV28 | CASSFLLIRANTEAFF | TGTGCCAGCAGTTTCCTCTTGATCCGGGCGAACACTGAAGCTTTCTTT
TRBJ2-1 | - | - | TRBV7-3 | CASLLGGSYNEQFF | TGTGCCAGCCTGTTAGGGGGCTCCTACAATGAGCAGTTCTTC
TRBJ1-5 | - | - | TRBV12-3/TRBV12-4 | CASTLGNQPQHF | TGTGCCAGCACCCTGGGGAATCAGCCCCAGCATTTT
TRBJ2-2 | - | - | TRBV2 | CASSLQGQGSGELFF | TGTGCCAGCAGTCTACAGGGCCAGGGGAGCGGGGAGCTGTTTTTT
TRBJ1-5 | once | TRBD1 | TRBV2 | CASSKQGSNQPQHF | TGTGCCAGCAGTAAACAGGGGAGCAATCAGCCCCAGCATTTT
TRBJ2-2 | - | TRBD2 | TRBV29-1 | CSVGLGLAGTGELFF | TGCAGCGTTGGCCTCGGACTAGCGGGCACCGGGGAGCTGTTTTTT
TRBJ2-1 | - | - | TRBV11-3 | CASSPPGGIREWSNEQFF | TGTGCCAGCAGCCCACCAGGGGGGATCCGGGAATGGAGCAATGAGCAGTTCTTC
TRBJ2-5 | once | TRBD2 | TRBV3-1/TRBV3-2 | CASNTLAGFQETQYF | TGTGCCAGCAACACATTAGCGGGGTTCCAAGAGACCCAGTACTTC
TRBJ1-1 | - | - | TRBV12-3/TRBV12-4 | CASRTADTEAFF | TGTGCCAGCAGAACCGCTGACACTGAAGCTTTCTTT
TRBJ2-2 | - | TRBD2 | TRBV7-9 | CASSLRLAGDHGELFF | TGTGCCAGCAGCTTAAGACTAGCGGGAGACCACGGGGAGCTGTTTTTT
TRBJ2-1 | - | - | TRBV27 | CASSLGTSYNEQFF | TGTGCCAGCAGTTTAGGGACTTCCTACAATGAGCAGTTCTTC
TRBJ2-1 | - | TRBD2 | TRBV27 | CASCWTSGTGEQFF | TGTGCCAGCTGCTGGACTAGCGGGACGGGAGAGCAGTTCTTC
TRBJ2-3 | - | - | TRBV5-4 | CASSLAGDTQYF | TGTGCCAGCAGCTTGGCTGGAGATACGCAGTATTTT
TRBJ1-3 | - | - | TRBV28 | CASSFLSGNTIYF | TGTGCCAGCAGTTTCTTGTCTGGAAACACCATATATTTT
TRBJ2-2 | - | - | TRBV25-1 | CASSPRAGELFF | TGTGCCAGCAGTCCCAGGGCCGGGGAGCTGTTTTTT
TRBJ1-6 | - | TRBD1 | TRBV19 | CASSVGQGGSPLHF | TGTGCCAGTAGTGTTGGACAGGGTGGCTCACCCCTCCACTTT
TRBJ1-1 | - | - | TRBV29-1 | CSVVQGNTEAFF | TGCAGCGTTGTACAGGGGAACACTGAAGCTTTCTTT
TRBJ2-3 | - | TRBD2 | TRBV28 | CASSSSGRGTDTQYF | TGTGCCAGCAGTTCGAGCGGGAGAGGCACAGATACGCAGTATTTT
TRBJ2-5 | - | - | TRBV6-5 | CASTWGTKETQYF | TGTGCCAGCACGTGGGGGACGAAAGAGACCCAGTACTTC
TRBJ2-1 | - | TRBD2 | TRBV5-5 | CASGGGFRGYNEQFF | TGTGCCAGCGGCGGGGGGTTCAGAGGGTACAATGAGCAGTTCTTC
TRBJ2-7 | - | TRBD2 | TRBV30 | CAWSGGGPEQYF | TGTGCCTGGAGTGGGGGGGGTCCTGAACAGTACTTC
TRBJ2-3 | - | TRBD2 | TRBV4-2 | CASSQEGLAGGSDTQYF | TGTGCCAGCAGCCAAGAAGGTCTAGCGGGAGGGTCAGATACGCAGTATTTT